These 18 T cell receptor beta chains share one sample of origin, sequenced in a study of cytomegalovirus exposure and HLA in healthy donors. A multiplex PCR was run with 60 Vbeta primers and 13 Jbeta primers. Some clones are missing from TCRdb's copy, which holds only in-frame ones; the method was immunoSEQ multiplex PCR. The data show approximately 100,000 clones, with over 70% seen just once and roughly 0.79% held by the top ten. The sequenced material came from PBMCs. Receptors were obtained from a boy between 10 and 17 years old in good health and CMV-seronegative.

In this sample, this clone turned up a few times. This chain links TRBV11-3 with TRBJ2-7; no reliable D call. Looked up from germline, CDR1 is SGHNT and CDR2 is YENEEA. CDR3 size: 13 residues. The V and J ends lost 5 bases and 2 bases respectively, with 10 bases between them. As DNA, the CDR3 is TGTGCCAGCAGCCGACGGGTTGCCTACGAGCAGTACTTC. Its protein product is CASSRRVAYEQYF.

The V gene is TRBV15, the J gene TRBJ2-7; D not resolved. This CDR3 is 13 amino acids long. Germline CDR1 LNHNV, CDR2 YYDKDF (reference sequence). The V end was cut by 5 bases, the J end by 1 base, with 9 bases between. CDR3 nucleotide sequence: TGTGCCACCAGCCGTGGCCGATCCTACGAGCAGTACTTC. Its translation: CATSRGRSYEQYF.

The chain couples TRBV5-4 to TRBJ1-1; TRBD1 is a possible D gene (6 bases). The CDR3 extends over 15 amino acids. Germline V CDR1 and CDR2: SGHNT, YYREEE (reference sequence). Trimming removed 4 bases from V and 4 bases from J, with 17 bases in between. The CDR3 DNA sequence: TGTGCCAGCAGCCCAGGCGGACAGTGGGGCACTGAAGCTTTCTTT. As protein: CASSPGGQWGTEAFF.

The chain combines TRBV27 with TRBJ2-7, with TRBD2 matching 10 bases. Trimming removed 5 bases from V and 1 base from J; junction bases left unmatched: 5. The CDR3 contains 15 residues. Germline assignment: CDR1 MNHEY and CDR2 SMNVEV (reference sequence). Here the CDR3 DNA reads TGTGCCAGCAGTCCGACACTAGCGGGATCCTACGAGCAGTACTTC. Translated, it gives CASSPTLAGSYEQYF.

J is TRBJ2-7 and V is TRBV7-9, with D possibly matching TRBD2 (6 bases). CDR3 length: 13 residues. With 5 bases removed from V and 3 bases from J, the gap between germline ends came to 11 bases. CDR1 is SEHNR and CDR2 is FQNEAQ in the germline V gene (reference sequence). For the CDR3, the DNA is TGTGCCAGCAGCCCGGGGGTGATCTACGAGCAGTACTTC. Protein sequence: CASSPGVIYEQYF. Supplemented by reference TRBV7-9 and TRBJ2-7, the full variable domain reads DTGVSQNPRHKITKRGQNVTFRCDPISEHNRLYWYRQTLGQGPEFLTYFQNEAQLEKSRLLSDRFSAERPKGSFSTLEIQRTEQGDSAMYLCASSPGVIYEQYFGPGTRLTVT.

The chain carries TRBV2 and TRBJ1-6, with TRBD1 identical over 8 bases. With V trimmed by 5 bases and J by 8 bases, 8 bases remained unmatched. The CDR3 has 15 residues. CDR1 is SNHLY, CDR2 FYNNEI, per germline. As DNA, the CDR3 is TGTGCCAGCAGTAGGACAGGGTCAAGGGATTCACCCCTCCACTTT. Translating it yields CASSRTGSRDSPLHF.

The rearrangement joins TRBV5-4 to TRBJ1-1; 9 bases map to TRBD1. Germline values: CDR1 SGHNT, CDR2 YYREEE (reference sequence). CDR3 length: 16 amino acids. The junction had 7 bases not matched to a gene; V was cut back by 4 bases and J by 0 bases. This CDR3 is CASSRPGTGMNTEAFF. CDR3 bases: TGTGCCAGCAGCCGTCCCGGGACAGGGATGAACACTGAAGCTTTCTTT.

V usage is TRBV7-2 and J usage is TRBJ1-4, with 7 bases aligning to TRBD1. The germline CDR1 and CDR2 sequences are SGHTA and FQGNSA. Germline trimming cut 5 bases from V and 3 bases from J; bases unmatched to any gene: 9. CDR3 length: 16 amino acids. CDR3 sequence: CASSRTGVRANEKLFF. In nucleotides, the CDR3 is TGTGCCAGCAGCCGTACAGGGGTGAGGGCTAATGAAAAACTGTTTTTT.

This chain joins TRBV18 and TRBJ2-3, with 8 bases identical to TRBD1. V lost 6 bases and J lost 14; bases outside the gene matches: 13. Germline-derived CDR1 and CDR2 are KGHSH and LQKENI. The CDR3 consists of 13 residues. The CDR3 spells CASSSIPGQVLYF. In nucleotides, the CDR3 is TGTGCCAGCTCTTCCATCCCGGGACAGGTTCTGTATTTT.

Only a few counts were recorded for this clone. The V call is TRBV5-1, the J call TRBJ2-1; 10 bases agree with TRBD2. The CDR3 is 16 amino acids. Per germline, CDR1 SGHRS and CDR2 YFSETQ. V shed 0 bases, J shed 6 bases, and the junction held 6 bases outside the gene matches. This chain's CDR3 is CASSLAASGGPNEQFF. The CDR3, as DNA: TGCGCCAGCAGCTTGGCGGCTAGCGGGGGACCCAATGAGCAGTTCTTC.

The rearrangement uses TRBV30 and TRBJ1-2; 7 bases map to TRBD1. This CDR3 comprises 13 residues. V shed 2 bases, J shed 2 bases, and the junction held 2 bases outside the gene matches. Germline V gene data show CDR1 as GTSNPN and CDR2 as SVGIG (reference sequence). The CDR3 loop is CAWSTQGNYGYTF. Written as DNA, the CDR3 is TGTGCCTGGAGTACACAGGGGAACTATGGCTACACCTTC.

The chain carries TRBV16 and TRBJ1-2; 7 nucleotides line up with TRBD1. CDR1 and CDR2 from the germline V gene are KGHSY and FQNENV. This CDR3 spans 13 amino acids. After removal of 3 bases from V and 7 bases from J, the junction contained 5 bases not matched to a gene. The CDR3 region is CASSQGTARGYTF. DNA of the CDR3: TGTGCCAGCAGCCAGGGGACAGCCCGTGGCTACACCTTC.

This clone has only one observation. The chain links TRBV4-3 to TRBJ2-2; 8 bases align to TRBD1. CDR3 length: 18 amino acids. After removal of 3 bases from V and 7 bases from J, the junction contained 16 bases not matched to a gene. The germline gives CDR1 LGHNA, CDR2 YSLEER. CDR3 residues: CASSHRAPDREVSGELFF. In nucleotides, the CDR3 is TGCGCCAGCAGCCACCGCGCCCCGGACAGGGAGGTTAGCGGGGAGCTGTTTTTT.

Only a few counts were recorded for this clone. This chain connects TRBV5-6 to TRBJ2-7, with a weak D call TRBD1 (6 bases). There are 15 residues in the CDR3. The V gene's germline CDR1 is SGHDT and CDR2 YYEEEE. Trimming took 6 bases from V and 0 from J, leaving 16 bases between them. This CDR3 reads CASITTGSSSYEQYF. The CDR3 region has the DNA TGTGCCAGCATCACGACAGGCTCGAGCTCCTACGAGCAGTACTTC.

The chain employs TRBV28 and TRBJ1-6; perhaps TRBD1 as D (6 bases). This CDR3 has 15 amino acids. Trimming took 6 bases from V and 4 from J, leaving 13 bases between them. Germline CDR1 and CDR2: MDHEN and SYDVKM. The CDR3 reads CASRASGQYNSPLHF. CDR3 bases: TGTGCCAGCAGGGCCTCCGGACAGTATAATTCACCCCTCCACTTT.

This clone has only a few counts. The J gene is TRBJ1-2, the V gene TRBV5-4; TRBD1 might be the D (5 bases). Germline loops: CDR1 SGHNT, CDR2 YYREEE (reference sequence). V was shortened by 5 bases and J by 2 bases, with 13 bases between the two germline ends. This CDR3 contains 14 residues. DNA for the CDR3: TGTGCCAGCAGACCTTTCGGGGGGAACTATGGCTACACCTTC. Protein sequence: CASRPFGGNYGYTF.

The V and J genes are TRBV6-4 and TRBJ2-4; 9 bases align to TRBD1. This CDR3 contains 14 residues. Germline CDR1 reads MRHNA; CDR2 reads SNTAGT. The junction had 7 bases not matched to a gene; V was cut back by 5 bases and J by 8 bases. The CDR3 sequence: CASSPTGGMDIQYF. The CDR3 coding sequence is TGTGCCAGCAGTCCGACAGGGGGGATGGACATTCAGTACTTC.

The J gene is TRBJ2-7, the V gene TRBV5-1, with 11 bases lining up with TRBD2. The CDR3 runs 18 residues. V lost 0 bases and J lost 3; bases outside the gene matches: 11. Germline CDR1 SGHRS, CDR2 YFSETQ. CDR3 region: CASSLVTPGTSGSYEQYF. CDR3 in DNA: TGCGCCAGCAGCTTGGTTACCCCAGGCACTAGCGGGAGCTACGAGCAGTACTTC. Complete variable domain (other parts from reference TRBV5-1 and TRBJ2-7): KAGVTQTPRYLIKTRGQQVTLSCSPISGHRSVSWYQQTPGQGLQFLFEYFSETQRNKGNFPGRFSGRQFSNSRSEMNVSTLELGDSALYLCASSLVTPGTSGSYEQYFGPGTRLTVT.